This TCR beta chain was captured by sequencing in a study of blood T cell repertoires in COVID-19. Study-wide context: Italy, Spain and the United States were the sources of the convalescent and acute COVID-19 samples.

As processed by the authors: Estimated nucleated cell counts came from reference gene primer amplification. Measured with immunoSEQ multiplex PCR; TCRdb has only the in-frame clones, and not every one. The V and J calls and the clone size are those of that table, but D and trimming were determined from the DNA. The data contain 70,000 or so clones, about 92% of them singletons. From germline, CDR1 is MDHEN and CDR2 SYDVKM. The length of the CDR3 is 17 residues. The V and J ends lost 2 bases and 8 bases, in that order; junction bases with no gene match: 8. Specimen: peripheral blood. The TCR sequence derives from a man between 45 and 60 years old with acute or convalescent COVID-19. This sequence joins TRBV28 and TRBJ2-1; 14 bases fit TRBD2. CDR3 amino acids: CASSLSPGTSGRDEQFF. As DNA, the CDR3 is TGTGCCAGCAGTTTAAGCCCCGGGACTAGCGGGAGAGATGAGCAGTTCTTC.